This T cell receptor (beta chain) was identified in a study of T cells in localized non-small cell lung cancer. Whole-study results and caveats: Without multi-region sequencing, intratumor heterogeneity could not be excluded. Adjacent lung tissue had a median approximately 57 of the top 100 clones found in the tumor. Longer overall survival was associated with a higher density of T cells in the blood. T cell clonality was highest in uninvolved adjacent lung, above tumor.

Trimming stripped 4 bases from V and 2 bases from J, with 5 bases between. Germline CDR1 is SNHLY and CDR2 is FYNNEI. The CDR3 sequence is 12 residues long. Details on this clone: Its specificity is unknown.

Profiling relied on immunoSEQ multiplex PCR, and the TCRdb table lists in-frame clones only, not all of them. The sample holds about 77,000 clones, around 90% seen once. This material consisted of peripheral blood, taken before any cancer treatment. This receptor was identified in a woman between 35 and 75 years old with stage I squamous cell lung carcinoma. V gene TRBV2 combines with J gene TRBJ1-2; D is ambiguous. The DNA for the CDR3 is TGTGCCAGCAGTGCGATAAACTATGGCTACACCTTC. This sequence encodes CASSAINYGYTF.